This section outlines one T cell receptor beta chain sequence together with its context. The antigen remains undetermined. The V end lost 4 bases, the J end lost 6 bases, and 17 bases lay between the germline ends. From germline, CDR1 is SGHDT and CDR2 YYEEEE. This CDR3 region has 14 residues. TCR beta was sequenced from blood CD8+ and CD4+ T cells. This sample was taken from a study of CD8 T cells in Susac syndrome. For the study at large: When blood was drawn, patients with Susac syndrome were on intravenous immunoglobulin alone, on corticosteroids, or therapy-naive.

Findings of the study overall: There was no clonal expansion in the CD4+ T cell repertoires of Susac syndrome.

Random hexamers were used to reverse transcribe an amount of roughly 0.5 to 1 ug RNA. An immunoSEQ multiplex PCR amplified TCR beta CDR3 over 54 Vbeta and 13 Jbeta. One entry per CDR3 protein results from TCRdb running MiXCR on the immunoSEQ multiplex PCR reads. Among approximately 77,000 distinct CDR3 sequences listed, about 93% were seen once. The chain links TRBV5-6 to TRBJ2-7; D call uncertain. Sequencing was performed on CD4+ T cells from PBMCs. The TCR comes from a human donor with Susac syndrome. CDR3 in DNA: TGTGCCAGCAGCCTTTACACCGCCCCTGGCGAGCAGTACTTC. It is translated as CASSLYTAPGEQYF.